The 27 T cell receptor beta chains below all came from one sample that was sequenced in a study of shared clonotypes between healthy human individuals. Libraries were prepared by immunoSEQ multiplex PCR; TCRdb keeps only in-frame clonotypes and omits some of them. The data show more than 850,000 clones, around three quarters seen once. Sequenced material: memory CD4+ T cells from PBMCs. The subset is: CD45RA-negative fraction. The receptor source for this set is a young man in good health. Some clones in this sample may be carry-over from other donors' samples.

The chain links TRBV7-2 to TRBJ1-2; TRBD1 might be the D (6 bases). Looked up from germline, CDR1 is SGHTA and CDR2 is FQGNSA. The CDR3 runs 13 residues. With 1 base removed from V and 7 bases from J, the gap between germline ends came to 10 bases. The CDR3, as DNA: TGTGCCAGCAGCTTAGTCGTCAGGGGTGGCTACACCTTC. Its translation is CASSLVVRGGYTF. Together with reference TRBV7-2 and TRBJ1-2, the CDR3 gives the full variable domain: GAGVSQSPSNKVTEKGKDVELRCDPISGHTALYWYRQSLGQGLEFLIYFQGNSAPDKSGLPSDRFSAERTGGSVSTLTIQRTQQEDSAVYLCASSLVVRGGYTFGSGTRLTVV.

The chain carries TRBV10-3 and TRBJ1-5; possible D gene TRBD1, 5 bases. The CDR3 loop spans 15 amino acids. Germline V CDR1 and CDR2: ENHRY, SYGVKD. V lost 2 bases and J 2 bases, leaving 10 bases between the germline ends. DNA for the CDR3: TGTGCCATCAGTGAGAGGGACGACGGCAATCAGCCCCAGCATTTT. Protein sequence: CAISERDDGNQPQHF.

The V and J genes are TRBV6-5 and TRBJ1-1; TRBD1 is a possible D gene (5 bases). The CDR3 is 15 residues long. Germline V gives CDR1 MNHEY, CDR2 SVGAGI. V was pared by 6 bases and J by 1 base, with 15 bases between. The CDR3, as DNA: TGTGCCAGCAGGCCTCCCGGGACGGCGAACACTGAAGCTTTCTTT. Protein sequence: CASRPPGTANTEAFF.

This clone came up many times. The chain is built from TRBV5-1 and TRBJ1-1, with a possible D match to TRBD1 (5 bases). The CDR3 runs 14 residues. Germline CDR1 SGHRS, CDR2 YFSETQ. The V end was cut by 4 bases, the J end by 3 bases, with 13 bases between. The CDR3 region has the DNA TGCGCCAGCAGCCCTCGGGGGGTGGACACTGAAGCTTTCTTT. Translating gives CASSPRGVDTEAFF.

Written as DNA, the CDR3 is TGTGCCATCAGTGAGCTCCGCCGGGGGGGGAACACTGAAGCTTTCTTT. Amino acids: CAISELRRGGNTEAFF. This chain connects TRBV10-3 to TRBJ1-1; the D gene is possibly TRBD1 (5 bases). Germline assignment: CDR1 ENHRY and CDR2 SYGVKD. The CDR3 loop spans 16 amino acids. V dropped 2 bases and J dropped 1 base, with 14 bases sitting between them.

This clone has more than one count but fewer than ten. The rearrangement links TRBV4-1 to TRBJ1-5; D call uncertain. This CDR3 is 14 amino acids long. Germline V gene data show CDR1 as MGHRA and CDR2 as YSYEKL. Deletions cut 0 bases from V and 5 bases from J, with 8 bases between. The CDR3 loop reads CASSQDLRDQPQHF. CDR3 in DNA: TGCGCCAGCAGCCAAGATCTTAGGGATCAGCCCCAGCATTTT.

V usage is TRBV6-6 and J usage is TRBJ2-1, with D tentatively TRBD1 (5 bases). The CDR3 has 13 residues. The germline gives CDR1 MNHNY, CDR2 SVGAGI (reference sequence). V dropped 8 bases and J dropped 9 bases, with 17 bases sitting between them. DNA for the CDR3: TGTGCCAGCGGAAGACTGACAGTTGGTGAGCAGTTCTTC. Its translation is CASGRLTVGEQFF.

This chain uses TRBV27 with TRBJ2-7; possible D gene TRBD2, 7 bases. The germline V and J ends were trimmed by 0 bases and 4 bases, with 16 bases remaining between them. Per the germline V gene, CDR1 is MNHEY and CDR2 is SMNVEV (reference sequence). The CDR3 runs 16 residues. The CDR3 DNA is TGTGCCAGCAGTTTATCGGGGGGGCTGCCGTGGTACGAGCAGTACTTC. It encodes CASSLSGGLPWYEQYF.

This rearrangement joins TRBV19 to TRBJ2-2, with 8 bases identical to TRBD2. Germline lookup yields CDR1 LNHDA and CDR2 SQIVND (reference sequence). The V and J ends lost 5 bases and 5 bases, in that order; junction bases with no gene match: 4. This CDR3 comprises 14 residues. CDR3 amino acids: CASSVGRATGELFF. In nucleotides, the CDR3 is TGTGCCAGTAGTGTCGGGAGGGCGACCGGGGAGCTGTTTTTT.

The genes are TRBV10-3 and TRBJ1-4; the match to TRBD1 covers 7 bases. The germline gives CDR1 ENHRY, CDR2 SYGVKD. V lost 0 bases and J lost 7; bases outside the gene matches: 5. CDR3 length: 15 amino acids. CDR3 sequence: CAISESKAGGEKLFF. In DNA, the CDR3 is TGTGCCATCAGTGAGTCAAAGGCAGGGGGTGAAAAACTGTTTTTT.

J is TRBJ1-5 and V is TRBV6-1; 7 nucleotides agree with TRBD1. This CDR3 is built from 16 residues. V lost 2 bases and J lost 2; bases outside the gene matches: 6. Per germline, CDR1 MNHNS and CDR2 SASEGT. The CDR3 is CASSERGGGGNQPQHF. In nucleotides, the CDR3 is TGTGCCAGCAGTGAAAGGGGAGGGGGCGGCAATCAGCCCCAGCATTTT.

As regards this clone: Other DNA sequences in the sample encode the same CDR3. The CDR3 coding sequence is TGTGCCAGCAGTTCCGGGCCTTATAATTCACCCCTCCACTTT. This encodes CASSSGPYNSPLHF. The chain combines TRBV6-1 with TRBJ1-6; no clear D gene. The CDR3 is made up of 14 amino acids. The V and J ends lost 5 bases and 4 bases respectively, with 9 bases between them. The germline V gene has CDR1 MNHNS and CDR2 SASEGT.

This clone was counted only a few times. CDR3 amino acids: CASITGGAGWTEAFF. In DNA, the CDR3 is TGTGCCAGCATCACCGGAGGGGCAGGGTGGACTGAAGCTTTCTTT. The chain uses TRBV28 and TRBJ1-1, with D maybe TRBD1 (5 bases). Germline CDR1 reads MDHEN; CDR2 reads SYDVKM. V was pared by 7 bases and J by 5 bases, with 20 bases between. The CDR3 loop spans 15 amino acids.

This chain links TRBV29-1 with TRBJ1-1; TRBD1 might be the D (5 bases). This CDR3 contains 13 residues. V gave up 6 bases and J gave up 3 bases, with 14 bases separating them. CDR1 is SQVTM and CDR2 is ANQGSEA in the germline V gene. The CDR3 loop is CSVQRQTDTEAFF. In nucleotides, the CDR3 is TGCAGCGTCCAAAGACAGACCGACACTGAAGCTTTCTTT. Full variable domain (missing parts from reference TRBV29-1 and TRBJ1-1): SAVISQKPSRDICQRGTSLTIQCQVDSQVTMMFWYRQQPGQSLTLIATANQGSEATYESGFVIDKFPISRPNLTFSTLTVSNMSPEDSSIYLCSVQRQTDTEAFFGQGTRLTVV.

The rearrangement joins TRBV6-6 to TRBJ2-1; 9 positions agree with TRBD1. CDR1 is MNHNY, CDR2 SVGAGI, per germline (reference sequence). The CDR3 runs 12 residues. DNA of the CDR3: TGTCGGACCGGGACAGGGTACAATGAGCAGTTCTTC. Protein sequence: CRTGTGYNEQFF.

Here the CDR3 DNA reads TGTGCCAGTAGTATTTCGGGGTCGGATGGCTACACCTTC. Translation: CASSISGSDGYTF. This rearrangement joins TRBV19 to TRBJ1-2; no definite D call. V was clipped by 3 bases and J by 6 bases, with 11 bases between them. The CDR3 consists of 13 residues. CDR1 and CDR2 (germline): LNHDA, SQIVND (reference sequence). Full variable domain (rest looked up from reference TRBV19 and TRBJ1-2): DGGITQSPKYLFRKEGQNVTLSCEQNLNHDAMYWYRQDPGQGLRLIYYSQIVNDFQKGDIAEGYSVSREKKESFPLTVTSAQKNPTAFYLCASSISGSDGYTFGSGTRLTVV.

The sample holds a few counts of this clone. The CDR3 protein is CASSPELAGYEQYF. The DNA of the CDR3 is TGTGCCAGCTCACCAGAACTAGCGGGATACGAGCAGTACTTC. The chain carries TRBV18 and TRBJ2-7; TRBD2 aligns across 10 bases. Germline V gene data show CDR1 as KGHSH and CDR2 as LQKENI. Trimming at V came to 2 bases and at J to 4 bases, leaving 2 bases not matched to a gene. The CDR3 length is 14 residues.

CDR3 sequence: CASSLDGAKNIQYF. CDR3 coding DNA: TGTGCCAGCAGCCTCGACGGAGCCAAAAACATTCAGTACTTC. The V call is TRBV7-2, the J call TRBJ2-4; D gene ambiguous. The CDR3 is 14 residues long. Germline V lookup: CDR1 SGHTA, CDR2 FQGNSA. Between the trimmed V and J ends, which lost 5 bases and 0 bases, there was a span of 8 bases.

The chain combines TRBV28 with TRBJ2-5; tentatively, D is TRBD1 or TRBD2 (6 bases each). Germline assignment: CDR1 MDHEN and CDR2 SYDVKM. The CDR3 sequence is 14 residues long. V dropped 6 bases and J dropped 3 bases, with 14 bases sitting between them. Written as DNA, the CDR3 is TGTGCCAGCAGGGGGGGCTGGGCCAAAGAGACCCAGTACTTC. Its protein product is CASRGGWAKETQYF. Using reference TRBV28 and TRBJ2-5 for the parts outside the CDR3, the full variable domain is DVKVTQSSRYLVKRTGEKVFLECVQDMDHENMFWYRQDPGLGLRLIYFSYDVKMKEKGDIPEGYSVSREKKERFSLILESASTNQTSMYLCASRGGWAKETQYFGPGTRLLVL.

The chain carries TRBV7-2 and TRBJ1-1, with a tentative D call TRBD1 (5 bases). The CDR3 runs to 16 residues. V dropped 5 bases and J dropped 1 base, with 17 bases sitting between them. Germline CDR1 and CDR2: SGHTA and FQGNSA. CDR3 nucleotides: TGTGCCAGCAGCCCTCACCCCGCTGGGACGAACACTGAAGCTTTCTTT. Translation: CASSPHPAGTNTEAFF.

V is TRBV5-1 and J is TRBJ1-1; D possibly corresponds to TRBD1 (5 bases). The CDR3 loop spans 15 amino acids. V gave up 0 bases and J gave up 2 bases, with 11 bases separating them. Germline V CDR1 and CDR2: SGHRS, YFSETQ. The CDR3 sequence: CASSLGVTDNTEAFF. The CDR3 nucleotides read TGCGCCAGCAGCTTGGGAGTGACAGATAACACTGAAGCTTTCTTT. Full variable domain (outside the CDR3, taken from reference TRBV5-1 and TRBJ1-1): KAGVTQTPRYLIKTRGQQVTLSCSPISGHRSVSWYQQTPGQGLQFLFEYFSETQRNKGNFPGRFSGRQFSNSRSEMNVSTLELGDSALYLCASSLGVTDNTEAFFGQGTRLTVV.

This rearrangement joins TRBV21-1 to TRBJ1-1. TRBV21-1 is marked as a pseudogene. This CDR3 comprises 12 residues. CDR3 DNA sequence: TGTGCCAGCAGCAGGGGGTACACTGAAGCTTTCTTT. The encoded protein is CASSRGYTEAFF.

The chain joins TRBV5-1 to TRBJ2-1, with 11 bases aligning to TRBD2. This CDR3 contains 17 residues. Germline CDR1 is SGHRS and CDR2 is YFSETQ. With 4 bases clipped from V and 1 base from J, the junction kept 7 bases outside the gene matches. DNA for the CDR3: TGCGCCAGCAGCCCATTTGCTAGCGGGAGGTCCTACAATGAGCAGTTCTTC. Residues: CASSPFASGRSYNEQFF.

This sequence joins TRBV6-1 and TRBJ1-5; TRBD1 agrees at 7 bases. Germline V gene sequence: CDR1 MNHNS, CDR2 SASEGT. This CDR3 comprises 16 residues. Trimming cost V 0 bases and J 2 bases; bases outside gene matches: 4. The CDR3 bases are TGTGCCAGCAGTGAAGCGGAGGACAGGCGCAATCAGCCCCAGCATTTT. Translation gives CASSEAEDRRNQPQHF.

The genes are TRBV2 and TRBJ2-7; D perhaps matches TRBD2 (5 bases). V was clipped by 5 bases and J by 6 bases, with 20 bases between them. The CDR3 loop spans 15 amino acids. Germline V lookup: CDR1 SNHLY, CDR2 FYNNEI. In nucleotides, the CDR3 is TGTGCCAGCAGTCTCGAGGGTACCATATGGGCCGAGCAGTACTTC. Translated: CASSLEGTIWAEQYF.

This clone appeared a few times. V usage is TRBV27 and J usage is TRBJ2-5; 7 bases match TRBD1. The ends lost 6 bases at V and 4 bases at J; junction bases unmatched: 8. This CDR3 comprises 14 residues. Germline lookup yields CDR1 MNHEY and CDR2 SMNVEV (reference sequence). The CDR3 nucleotides are TGTGCCAGCAGAAATCAGGGGGTGGGAGAGACCCAGTACTTC. It encodes CASRNQGVGETQYF.

The CDR3 DNA reads as TGTGCCAGCAGTCAACCGGTTGGGTCCGATACGCAGTATTTT. This gives the protein CASSQPVGSDTQYF. J is TRBJ2-3 and V is TRBV27; D gene uncertain. V lost 5 bases to trimming and J lost 6 bases, with 15 bases between them. The germline V gene has CDR1 MNHEY and CDR2 SMNVEV (reference sequence). This CDR3 region has 14 residues.